These 31 T cell receptor beta chains were sequenced from one sample in a study of T-cell memory formation after mild COVID-19. TCRdb independently ran MiXCR on the 5' RACE reads; one entry per CDR3 protein. Of roughly 620,000 distinct CDR3 sequences in the sample, approximately 18% are singletons; the top ten hold around 12%. The source material was PBMCs or a T cell subset sorted from them (not recorded which). All receptors come from an adult woman who had mild COVID-19 (a few samples of this study predate the infection). Cell type and time point are not known.

This clonotype was found a few times. CDR3 region: CATSDLQGKDYNEQFF. The CDR3 DNA sequence: TGTGCCACCAGTGATTTGCAGGGAAAGGACTACAATGAGCAGTTCTTC. The gene calls are TRBV24-1 and TRBJ2-1; D possibly corresponds to TRBD1 (5 bases). The CDR3 extends over 16 amino acids. The germline gives CDR1 KGHDR, CDR2 SFDVKD. Trimming took 0 bases from V and 3 from J, leaving 11 bases between them.

The chain combines TRBV5-1 with TRBJ2-5; 7 nucleotides match TRBD1. J gave up 1 base and V 0 bases, and 6 bases lay outside the gene matches. Per germline, CDR1 SGHRS and CDR2 YFSETQ. The CDR3 runs to 16 residues. As DNA, the CDR3 is TGCGCCAGCAGCTTGGACCGGACAGGTCGCCAAGAGACCCAGTACTTC. It yields the protein CASSLDRTGRQETQYF.

This clonotype has just a few counts. The CDR3 nucleotides read TGTGCCAGCAGCTTAGTCGCACCGGGGGGACCGTACGAGCAGTACTTC. It encodes CASSLVAPGGPYEQYF. This sequence joins TRBV7-9 and TRBJ2-7, with TRBD2 matching over 7 bases. Germline V gene sequence: CDR1 SEHNR, CDR2 FQNEAQ (reference sequence). With 1 base clipped from V and 4 bases from J, the junction kept 10 bases outside the gene matches. The CDR3 is made up of 16 amino acids.

In its sample, this clonotype was seen a few times. The V gene is TRBV4-1, the J gene TRBJ1-1; no reliable D call. The V gene's germline CDR1 is MGHRA and CDR2 YSYEKL. The V end lost 0 bases, the J end lost 0 bases, and 11 bases lay between the germline ends. There are 16 residues in the CDR3. The CDR3 DNA reads TGCGCCAGCAGCCAAGAGCAGTACTCTATGAACACTGAAGCTTTCTTT. Translating it yields CASSQEQYSMNTEAFF.

This sequence joins TRBV7-6 and TRBJ1-2; D uncertain. The CDR3 totals 15 residues. Trimming pared 1 base from V and 8 bases from J, leaving 17 bases between. Germline loops: CDR1 SGHVS, CDR2 FNYEAQ. In DNA form, the CDR3 reads TGTGCCAGCAGCTTAGTCGGATACCAATCGTCGGGCTACACCTTC. This sequence encodes CASSLVGYQSSGYTF. The variable domain in full, with the rest retrieved from reference TRBV7-6 and TRBJ1-2, is GAGVSQSPRYKVTKRGQDVALRCDPISGHVSLYWYRQALGQGPEFLTYFNYEAQQDKSGLPNDRFSAERPEGSISTLTIQRTEQRDSAMYRCASSLVGYQSSGYTFGSGTRLTVV.

This clonotype was seen only a few times. DNA of the CDR3: TGTGCCATCAGTGATCAGCGGGTGAGGTACGAGCAGTACTTC. Protein: CAISDQRVRYEQYF. This chain connects TRBV10-3 to TRBJ2-7, with a tentative D call TRBD2 (6 bases). This CDR3 region has 14 residues. Between the trimmed V and J ends, which lost 3 bases and 4 bases, there was a span of 13 bases. Germline V gene lookup returns CDR1 ENHRY and CDR2 SYGVKD.

The chain is built from TRBV7-2 and TRBJ1-1; unclear D gene. The germline V gene encodes CDR1 SGHTA and CDR2 FQGNSA. The V end lost 2 bases, the J end lost 5 bases, and 12 bases lay between the germline ends. The CDR3 extends over 14 amino acids. CDR3 nucleotides: TGTGCCAGCAGCTTACGGGCCTGGAAAACTGAAGCTTTCTTT. Its translation is CASSLRAWKTEAFF. The full variable domain, completed using reference TRBV7-2 and TRBJ1-1, is GAGVSQSPSNKVTEKGKDVELRCDPISGHTALYWYRQSLGQGLEFLIYFQGNSAPDKSGLPSDRFSAERTGGSVSTLTIQRTQQEDSAVYLCASSLRAWKTEAFFGQGTRLTVV.

This clonotype was seen more than once but under ten times. The V gene is TRBV4-1, the J gene TRBJ2-2; perhaps TRBD1 as D (6 bases). The CDR3 extends over 15 amino acids. V lost 6 bases and J lost 2, with 13 bases in between. Germline loops: CDR1 MGHRA, CDR2 YSYEKL. CDR3 sequence reads: CASRYRVGNTGELFF. CDR3 bases: TGCGCCAGCAGGTACAGGGTGGGAAACACCGGGGAGCTGTTTTTT.

This clonotype occurred a few times. V gene TRBV25-1 combines with J gene TRBJ2-1, with D possibly matching TRBD2 (6 bases). CDR1 is MGHDK and CDR2 is SYGVNS in the germline V gene. V was shortened by 2 bases and J by 2 bases, with 10 bases between the two germline ends. The CDR3 consists of 15 residues. The CDR3 DNA sequence: TGTGCCAGCAGTGAAGTAGCGGAGGCCTACAATGAGCAGTTCTTC. Translating it yields CASSEVAEAYNEQFF.

J is TRBJ2-3 and V is TRBV6-2 or TRBV6-3; TRBD2 matches 12 bases. The CDR3 consists of 16 residues. Trimming removed 6 bases from V and 4 bases from J; junction bases left unmatched: 8. The germline gives CDR1 MNHEY, CDR2 SVGEGT. The CDR3, as DNA: TGTGCCAGCAGCCCCGGGACTAGCGGGTGGGCAGATACGCAGTATTTT. It translates to CASSPGTSGWADTQYF.

V usage is TRBV5-1 and J usage is TRBJ2-5; possibly TRBD1 for D (5 bases). The CDR3 extends over 15 amino acids. Germline V gene sequence: CDR1 SGHRS, CDR2 YFSETQ. The V end lost 0 bases, the J end lost 5 bases, and 14 bases lay between the germline ends. CDR3 amino acids: CASSLDTGPQETQYF. The CDR3 nucleotides are TGCGCCAGCAGCTTGGATACAGGCCCTCAGGAGACCCAGTACTTC.

This clonotype occurred a few times. The V and J genes are TRBV6-2 or TRBV6-3 and TRBJ1-6; 9 nucleotides match TRBD1. After removal of 0 bases from V and 4 bases from J, the junction contained 1 base not matched to a gene. Germline CDR1 is MNHEY and CDR2 is SVGEGT. This CDR3 contains 16 residues. CDR3 sequence (DNA): TGTGCCAGCAGTTACTCGACAGGGGGTTATAATTCACCCCTCCACTTT. It codes for CASSYSTGGYNSPLHF.

The rearrangement uses TRBV5-5 and TRBJ2-6; 7 bases are shared with TRBD2. CDR3 length: 17 residues. Germline lookup yields CDR1 SGHKS and CDR2 YYEKEE (reference sequence). V lost 3 bases to trimming and J lost 1 base; unmatched junction nucleotides: 7. In DNA, the CDR3 is TGTGCCAGCAGCTCCCAGACTAGCCCTTCTGGGGCCAACGTCCTGACTTTC. Translating it yields CASSSQTSPSGANVLTF.

This clonotype has more than one count but fewer than ten. This chain uses TRBV24-1 with TRBJ2-5, with D possibly being TRBD2 (6 bases). The CDR3 runs to 15 residues. V lost 4 bases and J lost 4, with 15 bases in between. Germline V gene sequence: CDR1 KGHDR, CDR2 SFDVKD. The CDR3 region has the DNA TGTGCCACCAGTGAGCCGGGACTCGAAGGAGAGACCCAGTACTTC. Protein: CATSEPGLEGETQYF.

This clonotype was counted ten times or more. This chain joins TRBV28 and TRBJ1-5; TRBD1 is a possible D gene (5 bases). Germline lookup yields CDR1 MDHEN and CDR2 SYDVKM. V was clipped by 7 bases and J by 3 bases, with 16 bases between them. The CDR3 has 15 amino acids. CDR3 protein: CASNVQEAYNQPQHF. The CDR3 DNA reads as TGTGCCAGCAACGTACAGGAGGCGTACAATCAGCCCCAGCATTTT.

The chain combines TRBV20-1 with TRBJ2-3; 11 bases are a match to TRBD2. Trimming removed 1 base from V and 4 bases from J; junction bases left unmatched: 10. Per the germline V gene, CDR1 is DFQATT and CDR2 is SNEGSKA (reference sequence). This CDR3 has 17 residues. CDR3 residues: CSARGSSGGAFADTQYF. The CDR3 DNA is TGCAGTGCTAGAGGGAGTAGCGGGGGGGCGTTTGCAGATACGCAGTATTTT.

This clonotype has a count of ten or more. The rearrangement uses TRBV12-3 or TRBV12-4 and TRBJ1-5; TRBD1 might be the D (6 bases). V gave up 4 bases and J gave up 7 bases, with 14 bases separating them. This CDR3 region has 14 residues. CDR3 amino acids: CASSSQGRGQPQHF. The CDR3 nucleotides are TGTGCCAGCAGTTCACAGGGAAGAGGACAGCCCCAGCATTTT.

The gene calls are TRBV11-1 and TRBJ1-2, with a weak D call TRBD1 (5 bases). V was cut by 5 bases and J by 9 bases, with 13 bases left in between. CDR3 length: 12 amino acids. The germline gives CDR1 SGHAT, CDR2 FQDESV (reference sequence). The CDR3 protein is CASSEGQRSYTF. The CDR3 nucleotides are TGTGCCAGCAGCGAGGGGCAGCGGAGCTACACCTTC.

This clonotype was observed a handful of times. V usage is TRBV10-3 and J usage is TRBJ1-1; no clear D. CDR3 size: 13 residues. In germline, CDR1 is ENHRY, CDR2 SYGVKD. Between the trimmed V and J ends, which lost 2 bases and 8 bases, there was a span of 12 bases. The CDR3 DNA follows: TGTGCCATCAGTGAGGAGGTCAGTTTAGAAGCTTTCTTT. Translating it yields CAISEEVSLEAFF.

The V and J genes are TRBV6-6 and TRBJ1-2, with 7 bases that match TRBD1. The V and J ends lost 2 bases and 4 bases, in that order; junction bases with no gene match: 4. Germline CDR1 is MNHNY and CDR2 is SVGAGI (reference sequence). CDR3 length: 14 residues. The CDR3 loop reads CASSYRQGSYGYTF. CDR3 nucleotides: TGTGCCAGCAGTTACCGACAGGGAAGCTATGGCTACACCTTC.

The V and J genes are TRBV5-1 and TRBJ1-1; D perhaps matches TRBD1 (5 bases). The CDR3 runs to 13 residues. Germline CDR1 is SGHRS and CDR2 is YFSETQ. Trimming stripped 2 bases from V and 5 bases from J, with 10 bases between. The chain's CDR3 is CASSFPGRTEAFF. Here the CDR3 DNA reads TGCGCCAGCAGCTTTCCAGGGCGGACTGAAGCTTTCTTT.

This clonotype was counted a few times. This chain joins TRBV12-3 or TRBV12-4 and TRBJ1-1; the D is unclear. The CDR3 sequence is 13 residues long. Deletions cut 1 base from V and 14 bases from J, with 17 bases between. The DNA of the CDR3 is TGTGCCAGCAGTTTAGGGCAGCAAGGGTCTGGGTTCTTT. Amino acid sequence: CASSLGQQGSGFF.

This clonotype has just a few counts. This chain joins TRBV5-1 and TRBJ2-2; D remains ambiguous. This CDR3 comprises 12 residues. Germline V gene lookup returns CDR1 SGHRS and CDR2 YFSETQ. V lost 5 bases, J lost 7 bases, and 9 bases lay in between. As DNA, the CDR3 is TGCGCCAGCAGGGTCCCCGACGGGGAGCTGTTTTTT. Translated: CASRVPDGELFF. The variable domain in full, with the rest retrieved from reference TRBV5-1 and TRBJ2-2, is KAGVTQTPRYLIKTRGQQVTLSCSPISGHRSVSWYQQTPGQGLQFLFEYFSETQRNKGNFPGRFSGRQFSNSRSEMNVSTLELGDSALYLCASRVPDGELFFGEGSRLTVL.

In this sample, this clonotype turned up a few times. The chain links TRBV10-3 to TRBJ2-3; D possibly matches TRBD1 or TRBD2 (5 bases each). V lost 3 bases to trimming and J lost 0 bases, with 10 bases between them. The germline gives CDR1 ENHRY, CDR2 SYGVKD. This CDR3 has 15 residues. This CDR3 is CAISDGGKSTDTQYF. The CDR3 DNA reads TGTGCCATCAGTGATGGGGGAAAAAGCACAGATACGCAGTATTTT.

The rearrangement joins TRBV10-3 to TRBJ2-7; perhaps TRBD2 as D (6 bases). The length of the CDR3 is 12 residues. Trimming removed 6 bases at V and 5 bases at J, with 11 bases between. Germline values: CDR1 ENHRY, CDR2 SYGVKD. The CDR3 DNA follows: TGTGCCATCAGAGGACCGGGGGACGAGCAGTACTTC. Protein sequence: CAIRGPGDEQYF.

The V gene is TRBV2, the J gene TRBJ2-7; TRBD2 aligns across 7 bases. CDR3 length equals 13 residues. V shed 7 bases and J 6 bases; nucleotides not matched to a gene: 9. Per the germline V gene, CDR1 is SNHLY and CDR2 is FYNNEI. Written as DNA, the CDR3 is TGTGCCAGCATCCCCCCGAGCGGGGTCGAGCAGTACTTC. The encoded protein is CASIPPSGVEQYF.

This sequence joins TRBV7-9 and TRBJ2-7, with TRBD1 matching 7 bases. With 5 bases clipped from V and 3 bases from J, the junction kept 16 bases outside the gene matches. Germline loops: CDR1 SEHNR, CDR2 FQNEAQ (reference sequence). The CDR3 contains 17 residues. This CDR3 reads CASSPRTGDPLRYEQYF. The CDR3 DNA follows: TGTGCCAGCAGCCCTCGGACAGGCGACCCCCTTCGCTACGAGCAGTACTTC.

V gene TRBV6-1 combines with J gene TRBJ2-7, with 10 positions matching TRBD1. The CDR3 loop spans 15 amino acids. The trim removed 1 base at V and 6 bases at J, leaving 6 bases unmatched. The germline V gene has CDR1 MNHNS and CDR2 SASEGT. The CDR3 protein is CASSEEGTGAVEQYF. CDR3 DNA sequence: TGTGCCAGCAGTGAAGAAGGGACAGGGGCCGTCGAGCAGTACTTC.

This chain joins TRBV4-1 and TRBJ2-1; the match to TRBD2 covers 11 bases. V was clipped by 6 bases and J by 8 bases; unmatched bases: 27. This CDR3 is 21 amino acids long. Germline V gene sequence: CDR1 MGHRA, CDR2 YSYEKL. The CDR3: CASRPTVLQGASGGRTYEQFF. Written as DNA, the CDR3 is TGCGCCAGCAGACCAACTGTTCTACAGGGGGCTAGCGGGGGGAGGACGTATGAGCAGTTCTTC.

The chain combines TRBV4-3 with TRBJ2-5, with D perhaps matching TRBD1 or TRBD2 (5 bases each). There are 15 residues in the CDR3. Germline CDR1 and CDR2: LGHNA and YSLEER. Trimming shortened V by 3 bases and J by 5 bases, and 16 bases separated the two germline ends. CDR3 sequence: CASSHGTQGWETQYF. The CDR3 DNA is TGCGCCAGCAGCCACGGGACCCAGGGATGGGAGACCCAGTACTTC.

The rearrangement links TRBV14 to TRBJ2-7; D may correspond to TRBD1 or TRBD2 (5 bases each). V dropped 0 bases and J dropped 5 bases, with 11 bases sitting between them. The CDR3 length is 14 residues. Germline V gene lookup returns CDR1 SGHDN and CDR2 FVKESK. CDR3 residues: CASSQDSWGNEQYF. The CDR3 coding sequence is TGTGCCAGCAGCCAAGATAGCTGGGGGAACGAGCAGTACTTC.